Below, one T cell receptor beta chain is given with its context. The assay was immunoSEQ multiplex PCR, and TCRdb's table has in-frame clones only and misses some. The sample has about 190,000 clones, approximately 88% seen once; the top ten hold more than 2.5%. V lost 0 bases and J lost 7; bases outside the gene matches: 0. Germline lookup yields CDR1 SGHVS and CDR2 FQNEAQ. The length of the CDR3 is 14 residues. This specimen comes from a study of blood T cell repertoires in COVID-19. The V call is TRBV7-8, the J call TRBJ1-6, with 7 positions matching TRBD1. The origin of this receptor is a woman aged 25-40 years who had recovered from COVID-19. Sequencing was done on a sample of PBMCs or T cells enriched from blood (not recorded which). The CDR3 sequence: CASSLAQGNSPLHF. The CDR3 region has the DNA TGTGCCAGCAGCTTAGCACAGGGGAATTCACCCCTCCACTTT.